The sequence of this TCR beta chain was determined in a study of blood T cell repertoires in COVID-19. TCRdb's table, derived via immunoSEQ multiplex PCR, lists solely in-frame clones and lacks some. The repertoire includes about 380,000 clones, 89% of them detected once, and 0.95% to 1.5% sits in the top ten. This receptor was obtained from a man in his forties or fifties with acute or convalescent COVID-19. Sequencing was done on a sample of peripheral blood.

The CDR3 region is CASSHWPNTEAFF. CDR3 nucleotide sequence: TGTGCCAGCAGCCATTGGCCGAACACTGAAGCTTTCTTT. V and J are TRBV5-4 and TRBJ1-1; D not resolved. CDR3 length: 13 residues. From germline, CDR1 is SGHNT and CDR2 YYREEE (reference sequence). V dropped 4 bases and J dropped 1 base, with 8 bases sitting between them. The variable domain in full, with the rest retrieved from reference TRBV5-4 and TRBJ1-1, is ETGVTQSPTHLIKTRGQQVTLRCSSQSGHNTVSWYQQALGQGPQFIFQYYREEENGRGNFPPRFSGLQFPNYSSELNVNALELDDSALYLCASSHWPNTEAFFGQGTRLTVV.